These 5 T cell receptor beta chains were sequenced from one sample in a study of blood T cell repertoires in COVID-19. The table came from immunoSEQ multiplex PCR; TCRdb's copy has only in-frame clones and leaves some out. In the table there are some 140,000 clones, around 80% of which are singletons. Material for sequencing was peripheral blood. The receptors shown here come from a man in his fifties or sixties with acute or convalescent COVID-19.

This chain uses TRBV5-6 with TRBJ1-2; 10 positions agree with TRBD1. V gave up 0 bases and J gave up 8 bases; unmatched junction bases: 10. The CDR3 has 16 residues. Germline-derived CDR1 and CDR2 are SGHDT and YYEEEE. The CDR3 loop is CASSLAPTGGDGGYTF. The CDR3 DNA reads TGTGCCAGCAGCTTGGCCCCGACAGGGGGCGATGGAGGCTACACCTTC.

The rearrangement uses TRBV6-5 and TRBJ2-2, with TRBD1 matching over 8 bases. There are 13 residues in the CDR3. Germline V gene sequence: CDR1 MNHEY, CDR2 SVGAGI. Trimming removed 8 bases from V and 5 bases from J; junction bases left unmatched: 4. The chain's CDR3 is CASQYRGTGELFF. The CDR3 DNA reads TGTGCCAGCCAGTACAGGGGGACCGGGGAGCTGTTTTTT.

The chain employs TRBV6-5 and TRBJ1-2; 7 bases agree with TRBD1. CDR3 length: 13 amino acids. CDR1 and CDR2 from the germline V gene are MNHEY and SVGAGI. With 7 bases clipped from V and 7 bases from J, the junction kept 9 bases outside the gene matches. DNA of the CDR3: TGTGCCAGCACCGAGGGACAGATGTTTGGCTACACCTTC. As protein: CASTEGQMFGYTF.

The DNA for the CDR3 is TGTGCCAGCAGGACAGGTCTCACGGGGGAGACCCAGTACTTC. Its translation: CASRTGLTGETQYF. The J gene is TRBJ2-5, the V gene TRBV28, with D perhaps matching TRBD1 (6 bases). The ends were cut back, 6 bases at V and 5 bases at J, with 16 bases in the middle. The CDR3 length is 14 residues. Germline V gene data show CDR1 as MDHEN and CDR2 as SYDVKM.

The CDR3 bases are TGCGCCAGCAGCCTTAGCGGGATCCAAGAGACCCAGTACTTC. Translated: CASSLSGIQETQYF. The chain couples TRBV5-1 to TRBJ2-5, with 8 bases aligning to TRBD2. Germline loops: CDR1 SGHRS, CDR2 YFSETQ. V shed 4 bases and J 1 base; nucleotides not matched to a gene: 3. This CDR3 contains 14 residues. Drawing the rest from reference TRBV5-1 and TRBJ2-5, the complete variable domain is KAGVTQTPRYLIKTRGQQVTLSCSPISGHRSVSWYQQTPGQGLQFLFEYFSETQRNKGNFPGRFSGRQFSNSRSEMNVSTLELGDSALYLCASSLSGIQETQYFGPGTRLLVL.